The TCR beta chain described here comes from a study of Graves' ophthalmopathy and Graves' hyperthyroidism. The CDR3 has 15 amino acids. Germline CDR1 reads MNHEY; CDR2 reads SVGAGI. Trimming took off 7 bases at V and 1 base at J, with 17 bases between the two ends. RNA transcripts served as template for amplifying TCR beta CDR3 sequences. After a first-round RT-PCR with HTBI primers, a second-round multiplex PCR was run. Each CDR3 protein is one row after TCRdb ran MiXCR on the multiplex PCR reads. This table has around 1,000,000 distinct CDR3 sequences, less than 45% appearing once. There are a few counts of this clonotype. Hyperthyroidism was new, under 2 months, in patients aged 18 to 65. Clinical symptoms and serum thyroxine were used for diagnosis; TRAb, thyroid ultrasound and orbital computed tomography were also relied on.

The sequence derives from an adult man with Graves' hyperthyroidism. The sequencing input was peripheral blood or thyroid tissue (not recorded which). V gene TRBV6-5 combines with J gene TRBJ2-7, with D tentatively TRBD1 or TRBD2 (6 bases each). The CDR3 DNA sequence: TGTGCCAGCAACCAACGTGAGGGGGGTTCCTACGAGCAGTACTTC. This encodes CASNQREGGSYEQYF.